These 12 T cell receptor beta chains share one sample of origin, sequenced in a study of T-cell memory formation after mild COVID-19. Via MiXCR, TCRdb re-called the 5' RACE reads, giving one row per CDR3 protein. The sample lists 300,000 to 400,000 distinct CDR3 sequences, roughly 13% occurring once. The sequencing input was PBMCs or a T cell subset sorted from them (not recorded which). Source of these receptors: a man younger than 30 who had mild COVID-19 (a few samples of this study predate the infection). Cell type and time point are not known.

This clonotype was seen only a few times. CDR3 amino acids: CASSFRDREGDTQYF. CDR3 sequence (DNA): TGCGCCAGCAGCTTCCGGGACAGAGAAGGAGATACGCAGTATTTT. The rearrangement uses TRBV5-1 and TRBJ2-3; 7 bases line up with TRBD1. The J segment lost 5 bases and the V segment lost 2 bases, leaving 8 bases of the junction unmatched. Looked up from germline, CDR1 is SGHRS and CDR2 is YFSETQ. This CDR3 spans 15 amino acids.

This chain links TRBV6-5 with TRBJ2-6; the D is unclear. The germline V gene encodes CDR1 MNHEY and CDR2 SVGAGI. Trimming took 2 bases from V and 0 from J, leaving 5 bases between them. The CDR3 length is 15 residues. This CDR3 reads CASSYARSGANVLTF. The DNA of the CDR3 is TGTGCCAGCAGTTACGCGCGCTCTGGGGCCAACGTCCTGACTTTC.

The CDR3 here is CASSPFRDGGTEAFF. The CDR3 DNA sequence: TGTGCCAGCTCACCTTTCAGGGACGGCGGCACTGAAGCTTTCTTT. The gene calls are TRBV18 and TRBJ1-1; possible D gene TRBD1, 5 bases. The CDR3 is 15 residues long. V was cut by 3 bases and J by 4 bases, with 15 bases left in between. Looked up from germline, CDR1 is KGHSH and CDR2 is LQKENI.

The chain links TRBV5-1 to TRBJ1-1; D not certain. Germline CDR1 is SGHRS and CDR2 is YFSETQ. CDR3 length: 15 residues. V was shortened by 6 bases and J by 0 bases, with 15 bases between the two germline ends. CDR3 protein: CASNGVGELNTEAFF. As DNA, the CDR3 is TGCGCCAGCAACGGGGTTGGCGAATTGAACACTGAAGCTTTCTTT.

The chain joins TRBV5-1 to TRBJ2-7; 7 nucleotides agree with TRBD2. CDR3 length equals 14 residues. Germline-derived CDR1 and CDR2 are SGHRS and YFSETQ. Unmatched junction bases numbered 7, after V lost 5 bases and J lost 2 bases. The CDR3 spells CASRLGLGAYEQYV. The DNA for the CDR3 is TGCGCCAGCAGACTAGGACTAGGGGCCTACGAGCAGTACGTC.

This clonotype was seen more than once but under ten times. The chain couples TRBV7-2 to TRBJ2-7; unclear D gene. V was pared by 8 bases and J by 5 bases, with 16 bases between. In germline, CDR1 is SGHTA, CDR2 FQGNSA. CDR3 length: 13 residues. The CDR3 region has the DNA TGTGCCAGCGCCACCCGTGAATGGAACGAGCAGTACTTC. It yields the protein CASATREWNEQYF.

The CDR3 sequence: CASSWETAPETQYF. As DNA, the CDR3 is TGTGCCAGCAGCTGGGAAACGGCTCCAGAGACCCAGTACTTC. The chain links TRBV7-9 to TRBJ2-5; D is ambiguous. The CDR3 has 14 amino acids. The V gene's germline CDR1 is SEHNR and CDR2 FQNEAQ (reference sequence). The V end was cut by 4 bases, the J end by 4 bases, with 13 bases between.

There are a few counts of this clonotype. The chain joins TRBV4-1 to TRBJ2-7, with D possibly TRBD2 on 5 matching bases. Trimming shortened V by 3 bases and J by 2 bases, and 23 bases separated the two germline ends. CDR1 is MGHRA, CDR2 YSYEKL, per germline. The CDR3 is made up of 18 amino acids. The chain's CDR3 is CASSQPTAGVRRAYEQYF. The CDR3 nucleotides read TGCGCCAGCAGCCAGCCAACAGCTGGAGTCCGGCGGGCCTACGAGCAGTACTTC.

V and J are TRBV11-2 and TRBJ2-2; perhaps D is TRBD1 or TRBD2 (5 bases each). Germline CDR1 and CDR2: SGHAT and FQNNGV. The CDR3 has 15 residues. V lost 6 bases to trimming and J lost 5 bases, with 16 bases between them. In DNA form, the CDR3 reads TGTGCCAGCAGAAAGCCGGGACGGAATACCGGGGAGCTGTTTTTT. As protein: CASRKPGRNTGELFF.

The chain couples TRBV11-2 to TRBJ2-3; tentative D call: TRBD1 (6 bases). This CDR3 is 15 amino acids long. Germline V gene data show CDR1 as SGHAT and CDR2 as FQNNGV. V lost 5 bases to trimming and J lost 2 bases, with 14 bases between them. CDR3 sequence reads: CASSGGPGPTDTQYF. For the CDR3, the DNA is TGTGCCAGCAGCGGGGGCCCGGGGCCCACAGATACGCAGTATTTT.

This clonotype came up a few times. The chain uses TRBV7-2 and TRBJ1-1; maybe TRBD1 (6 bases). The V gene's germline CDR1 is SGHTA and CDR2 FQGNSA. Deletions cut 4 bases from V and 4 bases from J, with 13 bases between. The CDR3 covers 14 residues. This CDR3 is CASSSSYRVTEAFF. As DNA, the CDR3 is TGTGCCAGCAGCTCGAGCTACAGGGTCACTGAAGCTTTCTTT.

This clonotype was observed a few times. CDR3 sequence reads: CASSYRETGELFF. CDR3 DNA sequence: TGTGCCAGCAGTTACCGGGAGACCGGGGAGCTGTTTTTT. This chain connects TRBV6-2 or TRBV6-3 to TRBJ2-2; perhaps TRBD2 as D (6 bases). The CDR3 has 13 amino acids. With 2 bases removed from V and 5 bases from J, the gap between germline ends came to 6 bases. Germline V gene sequence: CDR1 MNHEY, CDR2 SVGEGT.